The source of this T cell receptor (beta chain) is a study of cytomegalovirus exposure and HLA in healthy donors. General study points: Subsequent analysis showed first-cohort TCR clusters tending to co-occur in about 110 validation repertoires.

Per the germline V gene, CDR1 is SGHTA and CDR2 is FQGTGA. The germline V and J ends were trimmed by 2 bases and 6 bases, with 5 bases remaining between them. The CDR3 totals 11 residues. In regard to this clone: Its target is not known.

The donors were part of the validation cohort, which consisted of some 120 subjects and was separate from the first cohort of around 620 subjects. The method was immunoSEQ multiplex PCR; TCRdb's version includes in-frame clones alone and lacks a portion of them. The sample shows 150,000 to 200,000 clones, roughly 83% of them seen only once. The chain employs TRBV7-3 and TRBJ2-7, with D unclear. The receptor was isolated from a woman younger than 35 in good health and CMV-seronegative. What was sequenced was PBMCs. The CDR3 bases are TGTGCCAGCAGCTTATCGGGCGAGCAGTACTTC. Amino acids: CASSLSGEQYF.